Listed here are 26 T cell receptor beta chains from one sample, sequenced in a study of long-term antiretroviral therapy in people with HIV. Investigators performed immunoSEQ version v3.0 at survey level. This table comes from immunoSEQ multiplex PCR, and its TCRdb copy is limited to in-frame clones, with some not included. The sample holds 15,000 or so clones, about nine tenths seen once. The source material was unsorted PBMCs, sampled 0.6 years after starting antiretroviral therapy. The origin of the receptors is a middle-aged woman with HIV.

CDR3 bases: TGTGCCTGGAATGAGGGAACTAATGAAAAACTGTTTTTT. Amino acids: CAWNEGTNEKLFF. The chain combines TRBV30 with TRBJ1-4; D is unclear. This CDR3 region has 13 residues. Trimming left V 4 bases short and J 1 base short, with 7 bases between. CDR1 and CDR2 (germline): GTSNPN, SVGIG (reference sequence).

The chain employs TRBV6-1 and TRBJ2-7, with 9 bases that match TRBD1. This CDR3 comprises 15 residues. CDR1 is MNHNS and CDR2 is SASEGT in the germline V gene. V shed 6 bases and J 2 bases; nucleotides not matched to a gene: 8. This CDR3 is CASRSGTGQTYEQYF. The CDR3 DNA follows: TGTGCCAGCAGGTCCGGGACAGGGCAAACCTACGAGCAGTACTTC.

This clone showed up just a few times. The CDR3 DNA is TGTGCCAGCAAGACCTCAAATAGTAATTCACCCCTCCACTTT. This codes for CASKTSNSNSPLHF. The rearrangement links TRBV6-5 to TRBJ1-6; D unclear. The V gene's germline CDR1 is MNHEY and CDR2 SVGAGI. The CDR3 is 14 residues long. V lost 7 bases to trimming and J lost 6 bases, with 13 bases between them.

This clone was found once. J is TRBJ1-1 and V is TRBV6-5; D remains ambiguous. Trimming removed 2 bases from V and 1 base from J, with 8 bases in between. Germline V gene sequence: CDR1 MNHEY, CDR2 SVGAGI. The CDR3 has 14 amino acids. CDR3 in amino acids: CASSYATQNTEAFF. The DNA of the CDR3 is TGTGCCAGCAGTTACGCTACTCAGAACACTGAAGCTTTCTTT.

J is TRBJ2-7 and V is TRBV15; TRBD1 is a possible D gene (5 bases). The germline V gene encodes CDR1 LNHNV and CDR2 YYDKDF (reference sequence). The germline V and J ends were trimmed by 0 bases and 2 bases, with 14 bases remaining between them. The CDR3 has 16 amino acids. Here the CDR3 DNA reads TGTGCCACCAGCAGAGACCTTGGGGCAGGAACCTACGAGCAGTACTTC. This gives the protein CATSRDLGAGTYEQYF.

The rearrangement uses TRBV1 and TRBJ2-5; the D call in the table, TRBD1, was not verified against the DNA. TRBV1 is a recognized pseudogene. This CDR3 comprises 13 residues. CDR3 nucleotides: TGCACCAGCAGCCCAGGGTCAAAAGAGACCCAGTACTTC. Encoded protein: CTSSPGSKETQYF.

This clone appeared a single time. The chain recombines TRBV5-1 with TRBJ2-1; 10 nucleotides align to TRBD2. This CDR3 spans 12 amino acids. Germline V CDR1 and CDR2: SGHRS, YFSETQ. V lost 3 bases, J lost 10 bases, and 1 base stayed unmatched. DNA of the CDR3: TGCGCCAGCAGCTATAGCGGGGGGGAGCAGTTCTTC. Translating gives CASSYSGGEQFF.

The rearrangement links TRBV5-4 to TRBJ2-7; TRBD2 matches 7 bases. The germline CDR1 and CDR2 sequences are SGHNT and YYREEE (reference sequence). This CDR3 is 15 amino acids long. V lost 0 bases and J lost 3; bases outside the gene matches: 6. CDR3 in amino acids: CASSLGGGEGYEQYF. The CDR3 DNA follows: TGTGCCAGCAGCTTGGGCGGGGGAGAAGGCTACGAGCAGTACTTC.

The chain joins TRBV6-6 to TRBJ2-5; D is perhaps TRBD1 (6 bases). The CDR3 has 16 residues. V was shortened by 2 bases and J by 2 bases, with 15 bases between the two germline ends. Germline loops: CDR1 MNHNY, CDR2 SVGAGI (reference sequence). CDR3 DNA: TGTGCCAGCAGTTACGGGGCAGGGGCCGGGCAAGAGACCCAGTACTTC. Its protein is CASSYGAGAGQETQYF.

This rearrangement joins TRBV18 to TRBJ1-2; D is unresolved. CDR1 and CDR2 (germline): KGHSH, LQKENI. V shed 3 bases and J shed 4 bases, with 18 bases lying between them. The CDR3 is 16 amino acids. The CDR3 loop is CASSPRIERNLYGYTF. The CDR3 bases are TGTGCCAGCTCACCGCGGATTGAAAGAAACCTCTATGGCTACACCTTC.

The DNA for the CDR3 is TGCAGCGCCAGGGAGACCTACGAGCAGTACTTC. Protein product: CSARETYEQYF. The chain has TRBV29-1 and TRBJ2-7; D possibly matches TRBD1 or TRBD2 (5 bases each). The germline V and J ends were trimmed by 7 bases and 2 bases, with 9 bases remaining between them. Germline V gene lookup returns CDR1 SQVTM and CDR2 ANQGSEA. The length of the CDR3 is 11 residues.

The gene calls are TRBV30 and TRBJ2-1; TRBD1 agrees at 7 bases. CDR1 is GTSNPN, CDR2 SVGIG, per germline (reference sequence). This CDR3 is 14 amino acids long. With 0 bases clipped from V and 4 bases from J, the junction kept 3 bases outside the gene matches. CDR3 nucleotide sequence: TGTGCCTGGAGTGTAGGGGACAGTTACAATGAGCAGTTCTTC. It specifies CAWSVGDSYNEQFF. Variable domain in full (rest from reference TRBV30 and TRBJ2-1): SQTIHQWPATLVQPVGSPLSLECTVEGTSNPNLYWYRQAAGRGLQLLFYSVGIGQISSEVPQNLSASRPQDRQFILSSKKLLLSDSGFYLCAWSVGDSYNEQFFGPGTRLTVL.

V usage is TRBV30 and J usage is TRBJ1-2; 10 nucleotides line up with TRBD1. The trim removed 5 bases at V and 3 bases at J, leaving 3 bases unmatched. Looked up from germline, CDR1 is GTSNPN and CDR2 is SVGIG (reference sequence). The CDR3 length is 13 residues. The CDR3 DNA is TGTGCCTGGCAGACAGGGGGCGACTATGGCTACACCTTC. This translates into CAWQTGGDYGYTF. Together with reference TRBV30 and TRBJ1-2, the CDR3 gives the full variable domain: SQTIHQWPATLVQPVGSPLSLECTVEGTSNPNLYWYRQAAGRGLQLLFYSVGIGQISSEVPQNLSASRPQDRQFILSSKKLLLSDSGFYLCAWQTGGDYGYTFGSGTRLTVV.

Only one count was recorded for this clone. This chain uses TRBV5-1 with TRBJ1-5; perhaps TRBD1 as D (5 bases). The CDR3 runs to 14 residues. Trimming stripped 4 bases from V and 7 bases from J, with 15 bases between. In germline, CDR1 is SGHRS, CDR2 YFSETQ. The CDR3 DNA is TGCGCCAGCAGCGAGGGGATTAATCTCCAGCCCCAGCATTTT. Its translation is CASSEGINLQPQHF.

This chain connects TRBV7-8 to TRBJ1-2, with D perhaps TRBD1 (6 bases). The CDR3 runs to 17 residues. The V end lost 1 base, the J end lost 6 bases, and 21 bases lay between the germline ends. Germline V CDR1 and CDR2: SGHVS, FQNEAQ. This CDR3 reads CASSLGQGSRGANGYTF. The DNA of the CDR3 is TGTGCCAGCAGCTTAGGCCAGGGGTCCAGGGGAGCTAATGGCTACACCTTC.

This sequence joins TRBV11-2 and TRBJ1-2; no definite D call. Germline V gives CDR1 SGHAT, CDR2 FQNNGV. Trimming removed 2 bases at V and 3 bases at J, with 4 bases between. The CDR3 covers 12 residues. CDR3 DNA sequence: TGTGCCAGCAGCTTATTGGACTATGGCTACACCTTC. Its translation is CASSLLDYGYTF.

The V gene is TRBV5-4, the J gene TRBJ1-5; the D gene is possibly TRBD1 (6 bases). The CDR3 runs 14 residues. Per germline, CDR1 SGHNT and CDR2 YYREEE (reference sequence). V was clipped by 2 bases and J by 4 bases, with 10 bases between them. CDR3 in DNA: TGTGCCAGCAGCTTTGATCAGGGGAATCAGCCCCAGCATTTT. Amino acid sequence: CASSFDQGNQPQHF.

This chain uses TRBV7-6 with TRBJ2-7; D might be TRBD1 (5 bases). The CDR3 has 15 residues. The germline V gene encodes CDR1 SGHVS and CDR2 FNYEAQ. The V end lost 0 bases, the J end lost 3 bases, and 12 bases lay between the germline ends. The CDR3 nucleotides are TGTGCCAGCAGCTTAGCGGCGGACACAATCTACGAGCAGTACTTC. This codes for CASSLAADTIYEQYF.

The genes are TRBV27 and TRBJ2-6; D call uncertain. Germline V gene lookup returns CDR1 MNHEY and CDR2 SMNVEV (reference sequence). V shed 0 bases and J shed 3 bases, with 0 bases lying between them. The CDR3 extends over 13 amino acids. The CDR3 here is CASSLSGANVLTF. The CDR3 DNA reads TGTGCCAGCAGTTTATCTGGGGCCAACGTCCTGACTTTC.

J is TRBJ2-1 and V is TRBV19, with no clear D. Trimming removed 0 bases from V and 9 bases from J, with 6 bases in between. Germline CDR1 reads LNHDA; CDR2 reads SQIVND (reference sequence). CDR3 length: 12 residues. The CDR3 loop reads CASSIEVSEQFF. DNA of the CDR3: TGTGCCAGTAGTATAGAAGTATCTGAGCAGTTCTTC.

The CDR3 DNA reads as TGTGCCAGCAGCAGGGGTAGGGGAAACACCATATATTTT. This codes for CASSRGRGNTIYF. The genes are TRBV7-9 and TRBJ1-3, with D possibly being TRBD1 (5 bases). Looked up from germline, CDR1 is SEHNR and CDR2 is FQNEAQ (reference sequence). This CDR3 contains 13 residues. Trimming pared 5 bases from V and 4 bases from J, leaving 9 bases between.

V gene TRBV14 combines with J gene TRBJ1-1; TRBD1 matches 9 bases. V shed 0 bases and J 7 bases; nucleotides not matched to a gene: 12. The V gene's germline CDR1 is SGHDN and CDR2 FVKESK. The CDR3 spans 17 residues. CDR3 DNA: TGTGCCAGCAGCCAAGATCGGGGACAGGGTTTGGTTGTTGAAGCTTTCTTT. This sequence encodes CASSQDRGQGLVVEAFF.

The genes are TRBV4-3 and TRBJ2-1; D is perhaps TRBD2 (6 bases). V was shortened by 2 bases and J by 4 bases, with 18 bases between the two germline ends. The CDR3 has 17 amino acids. The V gene's germline CDR1 is LGHNA and CDR2 YSLEER. DNA for the CDR3: TGCGCCAGCAGCCAACATTTCGCCGCGGCGGGATACAATGAGCAGTTCTTC. Translation gives CASSQHFAAAGYNEQFF.

Only one count was recorded for this clone. V gene TRBV5-1 combines with J gene TRBJ1-2; a possible D gene is TRBD1 (6 bases). This CDR3 has 12 residues. Germline V gene sequence: CDR1 SGHRS, CDR2 YFSETQ. V was pared by 7 bases and J by 2 bases, with 9 bases between. As DNA, the CDR3 is TGCGCCAGCCACAGGGAAAACTATGGCTACACCTTC. It encodes CASHRENYGYTF.

The DNA of the CDR3 is TGTGCCAGCAGGGAACAGGGGGAAAATGAAAAACTGTTTTTT. Translation gives CASREQGENEKLFF. V gene TRBV2 combines with J gene TRBJ1-4, with TRBD1 identical over 8 bases. CDR3 size: 14 residues. J gave up 5 bases and V 6 bases, and 5 bases lay outside the gene matches. Per germline, CDR1 SNHLY and CDR2 FYNNEI.

The genes are TRBV2 and TRBJ1-1; D gene unclear. Trimming took 4 bases from V and 0 from J, leaving 12 bases between them. Germline-derived CDR1 and CDR2 are SNHLY and FYNNEI. The length of the CDR3 is 15 residues. The CDR3 region has the DNA TGTGCCAGCAGTGTCGAGGGAAACATGAACACTGAAGCTTTCTTT. Its protein product is CASSVEGNMNTEAFF. The full variable domain, in which reference TRBV2 and TRBJ1-1 provide the parts outside the CDR3, is EPEVTQTPSHQVTQMGQEVILRCVPISNHLYFYWYRQILGQKVEFLVSFYNNEISEKSEIFDDQFSVERPDGSNFTLKIRSTKLEDSAMYFCASSVEGNMNTEAFFGQGTRLTVV.